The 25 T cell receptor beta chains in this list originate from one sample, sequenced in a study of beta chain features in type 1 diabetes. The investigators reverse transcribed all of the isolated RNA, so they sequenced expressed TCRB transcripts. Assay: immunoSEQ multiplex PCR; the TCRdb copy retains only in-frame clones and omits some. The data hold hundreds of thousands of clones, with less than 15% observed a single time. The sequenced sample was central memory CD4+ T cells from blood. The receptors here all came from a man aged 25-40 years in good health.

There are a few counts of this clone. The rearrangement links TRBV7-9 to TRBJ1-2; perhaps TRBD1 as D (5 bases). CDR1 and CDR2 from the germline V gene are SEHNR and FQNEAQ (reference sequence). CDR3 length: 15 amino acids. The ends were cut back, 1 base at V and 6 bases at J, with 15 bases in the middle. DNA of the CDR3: TGTGCCAGCAGCTTAGAGTTTAGGACATCGAATGGCTACACCTTC. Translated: CASSLEFRTSNGYTF.

The CDR3 DNA is TGTGCCTGGGAAAAGAAGGGTGGGCCCTATGGCTACACCTTC. Protein: CAWEKKGGPYGYTF. V gene TRBV30 combines with J gene TRBJ1-2; D unresolved. The ends were cut back, 5 bases at V and 4 bases at J, with 17 bases in the middle. Germline V gives CDR1 GTSNPN, CDR2 SVGIG (reference sequence). The CDR3 loop spans 14 amino acids.

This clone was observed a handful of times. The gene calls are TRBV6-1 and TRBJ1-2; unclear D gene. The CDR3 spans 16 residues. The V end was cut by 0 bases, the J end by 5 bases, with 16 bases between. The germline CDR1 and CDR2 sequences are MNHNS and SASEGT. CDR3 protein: CASSEADASNGYGYTF. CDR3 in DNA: TGTGCCAGCAGTGAAGCCGATGCCTCGAATGGGTATGGCTACACCTTC.

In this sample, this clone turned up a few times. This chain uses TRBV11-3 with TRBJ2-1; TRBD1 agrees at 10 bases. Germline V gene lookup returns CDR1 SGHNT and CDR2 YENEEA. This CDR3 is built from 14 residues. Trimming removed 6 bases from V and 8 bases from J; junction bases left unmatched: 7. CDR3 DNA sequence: TGTGCCAGCAGTCCGGGACAGGGGAGTTATGAGCAGTTCTTC. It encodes CASSPGQGSYEQFF.

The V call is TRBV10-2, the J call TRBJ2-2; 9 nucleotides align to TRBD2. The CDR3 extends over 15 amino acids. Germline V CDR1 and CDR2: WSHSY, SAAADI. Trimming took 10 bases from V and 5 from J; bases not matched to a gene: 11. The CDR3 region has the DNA TGCGCCACCACTGGAATAGCGGGAGAAACCGGGGAGCTGTTTTTT. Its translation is CATTGIAGETGELFF.

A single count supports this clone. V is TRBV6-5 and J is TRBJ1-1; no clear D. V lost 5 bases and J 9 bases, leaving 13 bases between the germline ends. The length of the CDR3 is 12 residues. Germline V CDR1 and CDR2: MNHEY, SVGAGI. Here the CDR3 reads CASSPTSRQAFF. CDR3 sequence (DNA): TGTGCCAGCAGTCCTACCTCGAGGCAAGCTTTCTTT.

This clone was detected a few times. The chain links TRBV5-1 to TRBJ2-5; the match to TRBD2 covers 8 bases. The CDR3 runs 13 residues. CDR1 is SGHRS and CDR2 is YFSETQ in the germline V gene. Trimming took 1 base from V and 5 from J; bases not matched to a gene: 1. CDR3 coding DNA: TGCGCCAGCAGCTTGCAGCGGGGGGAGACCCAGTACTTC. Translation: CASSLQRGETQYF.

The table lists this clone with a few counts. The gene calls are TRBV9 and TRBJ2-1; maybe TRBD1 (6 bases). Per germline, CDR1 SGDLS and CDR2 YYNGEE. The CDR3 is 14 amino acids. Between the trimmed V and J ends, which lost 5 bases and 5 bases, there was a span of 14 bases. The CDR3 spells CASRPGDGNNEQFF. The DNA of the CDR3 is TGTGCCAGCAGACCAGGGGACGGTAACAATGAGCAGTTCTTC.

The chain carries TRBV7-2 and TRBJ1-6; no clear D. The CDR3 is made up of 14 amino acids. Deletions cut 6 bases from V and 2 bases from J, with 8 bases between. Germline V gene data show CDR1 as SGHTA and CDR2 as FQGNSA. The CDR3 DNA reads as TGTGCCAGCAGGGGGTACGCCTATAATTCACCCCTCCACTTT. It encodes CASRGYAYNSPLHF.

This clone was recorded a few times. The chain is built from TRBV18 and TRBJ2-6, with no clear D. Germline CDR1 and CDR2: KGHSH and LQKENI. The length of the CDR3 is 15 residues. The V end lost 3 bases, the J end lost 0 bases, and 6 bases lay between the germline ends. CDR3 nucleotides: TGTGCCAGCTCACCTGAGATCTCTGGGGCCAACGTCCTGACTTTC. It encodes CASSPEISGANVLTF.

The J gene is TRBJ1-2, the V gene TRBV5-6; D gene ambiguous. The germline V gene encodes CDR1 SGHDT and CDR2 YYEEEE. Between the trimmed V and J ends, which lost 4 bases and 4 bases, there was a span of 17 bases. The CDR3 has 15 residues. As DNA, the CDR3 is TGTGCCAGCAGCCCACCCAATCGAGTGGTCTATGGCTACACCTTC. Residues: CASSPPNRVVYGYTF.

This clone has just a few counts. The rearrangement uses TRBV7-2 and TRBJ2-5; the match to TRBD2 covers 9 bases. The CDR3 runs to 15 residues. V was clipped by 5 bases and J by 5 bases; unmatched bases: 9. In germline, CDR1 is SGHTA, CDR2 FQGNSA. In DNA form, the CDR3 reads TGTGCCAGCAGCACGATAGCGGGAGCGTATGAGACCCAGTACTTC. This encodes CASSTIAGAYETQYF.

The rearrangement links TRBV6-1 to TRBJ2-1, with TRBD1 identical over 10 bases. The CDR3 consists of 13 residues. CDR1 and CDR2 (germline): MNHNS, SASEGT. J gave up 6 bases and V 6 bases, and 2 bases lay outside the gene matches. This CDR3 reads CASRGQGLNEQFF. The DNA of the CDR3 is TGTGCCAGCAGGGGACAGGGGCTCAATGAGCAGTTCTTC.

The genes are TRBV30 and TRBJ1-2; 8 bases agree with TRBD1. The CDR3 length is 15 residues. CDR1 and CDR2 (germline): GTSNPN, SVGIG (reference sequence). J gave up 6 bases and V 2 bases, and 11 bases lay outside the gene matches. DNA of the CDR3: TGTGCCTGGAGTACTCAGATAACAGGGGGAGATGGCTACACCTTC. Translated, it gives CAWSTQITGGDGYTF.

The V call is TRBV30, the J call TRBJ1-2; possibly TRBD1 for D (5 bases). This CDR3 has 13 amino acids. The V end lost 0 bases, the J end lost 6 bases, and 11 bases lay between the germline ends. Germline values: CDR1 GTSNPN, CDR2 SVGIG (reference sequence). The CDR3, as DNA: TGTGCCTGGAGTGTTAAGGGGAGGAATGGCTACACCTTC. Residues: CAWSVKGRNGYTF.

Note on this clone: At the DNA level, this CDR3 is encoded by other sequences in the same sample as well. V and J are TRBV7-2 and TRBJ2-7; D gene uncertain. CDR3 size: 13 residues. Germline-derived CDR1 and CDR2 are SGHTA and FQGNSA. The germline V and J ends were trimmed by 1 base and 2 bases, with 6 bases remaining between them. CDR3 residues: CASSLGSTYEQYV. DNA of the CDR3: TGTGCCAGCAGCTTAGGGTCCACCTACGAGCAGTACGTC.

DNA of the CDR3: TGTGCCAGCAGCCGCGGACAGGGGGGCTCGCAGTTCTTC. Translated: CASSRGQGGSQFF. The chain is built from TRBV7-2 and TRBJ2-1; TRBD1 matches at 10 bases. Germline values: CDR1 SGHTA, CDR2 FQGNSA. This CDR3 contains 13 residues. The J segment lost 12 bases and the V segment lost 5 bases, leaving 7 bases of the junction unmatched.

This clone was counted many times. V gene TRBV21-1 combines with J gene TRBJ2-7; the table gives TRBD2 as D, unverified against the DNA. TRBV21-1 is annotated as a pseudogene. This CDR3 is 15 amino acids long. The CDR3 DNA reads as TGTGCCAGCAGCAAGTGTGCGGATTACCCCTACGAGCAGTACGTC. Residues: CASSKCADYPYEQYV.

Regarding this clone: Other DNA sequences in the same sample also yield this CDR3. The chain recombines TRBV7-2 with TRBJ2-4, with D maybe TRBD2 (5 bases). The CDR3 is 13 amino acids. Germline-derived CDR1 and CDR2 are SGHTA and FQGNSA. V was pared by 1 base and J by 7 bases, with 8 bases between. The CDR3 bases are TGTGCCAGCAGCTTAGTCCCGGGGAACATTCAGTACTTC. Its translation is CASSLVPGNIQYF.

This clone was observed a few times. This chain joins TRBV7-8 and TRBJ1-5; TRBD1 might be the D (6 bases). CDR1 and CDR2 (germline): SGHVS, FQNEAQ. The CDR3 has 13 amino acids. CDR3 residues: CATTGRGDQPQHF. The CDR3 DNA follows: TGTGCGACCACAGGGAGGGGGGATCAGCCCCAGCATTTT.

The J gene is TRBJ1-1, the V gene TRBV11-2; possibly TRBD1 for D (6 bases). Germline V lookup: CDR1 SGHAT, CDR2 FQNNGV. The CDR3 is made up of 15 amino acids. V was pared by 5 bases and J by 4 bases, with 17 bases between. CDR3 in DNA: TGTGCCAGCAGCCTTGCGGCAGGGGCCGGCACTGAAGCTTTCTTT. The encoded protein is CASSLAAGAGTEAFF. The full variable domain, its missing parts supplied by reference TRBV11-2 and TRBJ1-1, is EAGVAQSPRYKIIEKRQSVAFWCNPISGHATLYWYQQILGQGPKLLIQFQNNGVVDDSQLPKDRFSAERLKGVDSTLKIQPAKLEDSAVYLCASSLAAGAGTEAFFGQGTRLTVV.

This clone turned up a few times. The CDR3, as DNA: TGTGCCATCAGTGAGTCATTTGACAGAAACAATGAGCAGTTCTTC. This gives the protein CAISESFDRNNEQFF. This chain uses TRBV10-3 with TRBJ2-1, with a possible D match to TRBD1 (5 bases). The germline V gene encodes CDR1 ENHRY and CDR2 SYGVKD. Trimming removed 0 bases at V and 5 bases at J, with 11 bases between. This CDR3 contains 15 residues.

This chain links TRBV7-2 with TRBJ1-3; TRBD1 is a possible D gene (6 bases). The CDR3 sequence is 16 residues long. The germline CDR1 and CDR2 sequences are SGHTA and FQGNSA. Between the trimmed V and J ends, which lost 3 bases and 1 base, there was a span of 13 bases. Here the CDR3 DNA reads TGTGCCAGCAGCTTTCTCAGGGGAGAGTCTGGAAACACCATATATTTT. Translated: CASSFLRGESGNTIYF.

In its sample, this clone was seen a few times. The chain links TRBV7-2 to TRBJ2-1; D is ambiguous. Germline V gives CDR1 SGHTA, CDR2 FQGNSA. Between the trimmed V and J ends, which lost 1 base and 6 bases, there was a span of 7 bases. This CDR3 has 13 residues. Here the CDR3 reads CASSLEPSNEQFF. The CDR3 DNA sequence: TGTGCCAGCAGCTTAGAACCATCCAATGAGCAGTTCTTC.

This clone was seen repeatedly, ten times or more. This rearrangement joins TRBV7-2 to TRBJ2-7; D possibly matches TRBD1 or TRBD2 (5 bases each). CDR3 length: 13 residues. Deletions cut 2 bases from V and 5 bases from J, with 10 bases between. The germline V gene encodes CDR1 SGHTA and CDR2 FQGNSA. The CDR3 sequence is CASSLRGLDEQYF. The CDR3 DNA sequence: TGTGCCAGCAGCTTACGGGGCCTGGACGAGCAGTACTTC.